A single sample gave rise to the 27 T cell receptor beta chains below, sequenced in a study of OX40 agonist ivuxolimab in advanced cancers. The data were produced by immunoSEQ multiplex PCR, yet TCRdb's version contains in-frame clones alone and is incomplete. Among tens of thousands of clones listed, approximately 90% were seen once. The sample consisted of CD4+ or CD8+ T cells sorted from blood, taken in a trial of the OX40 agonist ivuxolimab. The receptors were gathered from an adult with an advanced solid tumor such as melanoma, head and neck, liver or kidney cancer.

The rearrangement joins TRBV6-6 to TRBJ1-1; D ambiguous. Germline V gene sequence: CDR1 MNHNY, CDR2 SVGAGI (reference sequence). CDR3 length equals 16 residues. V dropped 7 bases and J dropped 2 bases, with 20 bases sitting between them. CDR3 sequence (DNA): TGTGCCAGCACTTCCCAAGGGAAAAATTTAAACACTGAAGCTTTCTTT. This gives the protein CASTSQGKNLNTEAFF.

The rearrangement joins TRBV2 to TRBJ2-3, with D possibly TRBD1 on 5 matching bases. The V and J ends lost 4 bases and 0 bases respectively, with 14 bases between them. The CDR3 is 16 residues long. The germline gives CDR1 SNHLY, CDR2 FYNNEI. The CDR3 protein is CASSATGRSSTDTQYF. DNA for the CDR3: TGTGCCAGCAGTGCTACAGGTCGATCTAGCACAGATACGCAGTATTTT. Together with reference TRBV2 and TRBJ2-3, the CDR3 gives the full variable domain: EPEVTQTPSHQVTQMGQEVILRCVPISNHLYFYWYRQILGQKVEFLVSFYNNEISEKSEIFDDQFSVERPDGSNFTLKIRSTKLEDSAMYFCASSATGRSSTDTQYFGPGTRLTVL.

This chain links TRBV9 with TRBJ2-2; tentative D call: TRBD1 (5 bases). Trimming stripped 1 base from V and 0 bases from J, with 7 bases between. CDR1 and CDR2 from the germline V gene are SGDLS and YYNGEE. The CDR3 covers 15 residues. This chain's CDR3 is CASSVTGTNTGELFF. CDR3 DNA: TGTGCCAGCAGCGTAACAGGCACGAACACCGGGGAGCTGTTTTTT.

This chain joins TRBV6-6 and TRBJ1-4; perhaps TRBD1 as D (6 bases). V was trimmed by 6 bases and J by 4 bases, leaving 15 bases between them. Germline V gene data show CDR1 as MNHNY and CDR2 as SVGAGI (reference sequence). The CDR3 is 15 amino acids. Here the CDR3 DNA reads TGTGCCAGCAGACTGTCGACAGGTTATAATGAAAAACTGTTTTTT. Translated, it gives CASRLSTGYNEKLFF.

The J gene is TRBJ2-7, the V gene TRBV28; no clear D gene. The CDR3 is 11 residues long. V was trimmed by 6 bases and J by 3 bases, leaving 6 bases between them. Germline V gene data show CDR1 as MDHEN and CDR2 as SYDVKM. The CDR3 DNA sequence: TGTGCCAGCAGGACAATCTACGAGCAGTACTTC. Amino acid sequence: CASRTIYEQYF.

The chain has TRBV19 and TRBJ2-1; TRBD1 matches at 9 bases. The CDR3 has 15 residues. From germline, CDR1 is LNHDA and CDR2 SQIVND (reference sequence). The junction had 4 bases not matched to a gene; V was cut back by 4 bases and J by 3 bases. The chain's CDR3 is CASSTWDRDYNEQFF. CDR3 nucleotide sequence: TGTGCCAGTAGTACCTGGGACAGGGACTACAATGAGCAGTTCTTC.

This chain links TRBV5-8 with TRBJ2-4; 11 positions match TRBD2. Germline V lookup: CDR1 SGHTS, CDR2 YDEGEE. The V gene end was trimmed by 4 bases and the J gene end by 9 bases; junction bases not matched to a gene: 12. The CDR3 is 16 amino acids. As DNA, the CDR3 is TGTGCCAGCAGCACCGCGGATAGGACTAGCGGGTCCATTCAGTACTTC. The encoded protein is CASSTADRTSGSIQYF.

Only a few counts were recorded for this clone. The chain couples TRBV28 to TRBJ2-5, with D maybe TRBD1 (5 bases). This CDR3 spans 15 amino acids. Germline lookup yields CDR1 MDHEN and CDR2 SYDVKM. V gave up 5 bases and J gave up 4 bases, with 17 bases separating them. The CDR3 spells CASSGADRGIETQYF. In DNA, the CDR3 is TGTGCCAGCAGTGGAGCTGATAGGGGAATAGAGACCCAGTACTTC.

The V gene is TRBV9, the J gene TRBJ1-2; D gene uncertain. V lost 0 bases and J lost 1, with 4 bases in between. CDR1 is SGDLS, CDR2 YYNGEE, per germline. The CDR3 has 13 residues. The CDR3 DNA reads TGTGCCAGCAGCGTAGAGATTAACTATGGCTACACCTTC. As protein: CASSVEINYGYTF.

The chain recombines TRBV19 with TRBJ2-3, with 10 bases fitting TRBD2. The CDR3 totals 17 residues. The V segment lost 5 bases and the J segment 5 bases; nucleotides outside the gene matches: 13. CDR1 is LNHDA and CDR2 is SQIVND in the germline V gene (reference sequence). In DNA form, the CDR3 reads TGTGCCAGTAGTCCCAGAGCCAGCGGGAGGGCCATAGATACGCAGTATTTT. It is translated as CASSPRASGRAIDTQYF.

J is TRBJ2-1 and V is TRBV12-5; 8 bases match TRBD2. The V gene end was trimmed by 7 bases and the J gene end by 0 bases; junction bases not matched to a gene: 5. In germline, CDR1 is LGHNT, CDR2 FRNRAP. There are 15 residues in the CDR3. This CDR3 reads CASVPSGSSYNEQFF. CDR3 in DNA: TGTGCTAGTGTTCCCAGCGGGAGCTCCTACAATGAGCAGTTCTTC.

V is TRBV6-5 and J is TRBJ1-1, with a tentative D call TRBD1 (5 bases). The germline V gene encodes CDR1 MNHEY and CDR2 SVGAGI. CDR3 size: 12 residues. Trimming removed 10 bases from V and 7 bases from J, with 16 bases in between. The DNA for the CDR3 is TGTGCCACGTCAGGGCTAACTAGTGAAGCTTTCTTT. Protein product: CATSGLTSEAFF.

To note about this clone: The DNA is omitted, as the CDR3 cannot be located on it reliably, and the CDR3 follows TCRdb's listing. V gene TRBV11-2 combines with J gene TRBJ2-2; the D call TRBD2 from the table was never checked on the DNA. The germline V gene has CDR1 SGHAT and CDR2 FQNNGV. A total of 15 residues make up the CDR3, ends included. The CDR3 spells CASSFGGLRAGELFF.

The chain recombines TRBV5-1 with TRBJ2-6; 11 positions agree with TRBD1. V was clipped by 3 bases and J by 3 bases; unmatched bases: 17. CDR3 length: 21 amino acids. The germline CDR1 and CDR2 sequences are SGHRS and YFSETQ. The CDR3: CASSSTASPGQGARGANVLTF. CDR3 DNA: TGCGCCAGCAGCTCCACAGCCTCCCCAGGACAGGGGGCACGTGGGGCCAACGTCCTGACTTTC.

CDR3 protein: CASSIRTGGGTDTQYF. CDR3 DNA sequence: TGTGCCAGTAGTATAAGAACAGGGGGTGGGACAGATACGCAGTATTTT. The V gene is TRBV19, the J gene TRBJ2-3, with 8 bases fitting TRBD1. J was trimmed by 3 bases and V by 2 bases; bases with no gene match: 7. The CDR3 extends over 16 amino acids. Germline assignment: CDR1 LNHDA and CDR2 SQIVND (reference sequence).

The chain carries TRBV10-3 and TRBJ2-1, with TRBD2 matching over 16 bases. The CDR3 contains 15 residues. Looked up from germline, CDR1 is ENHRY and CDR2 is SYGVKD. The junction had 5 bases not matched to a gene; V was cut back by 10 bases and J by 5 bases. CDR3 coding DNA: TGTGCCACCGGGACTAGCGGGGGGGCGGACAATGAGCAGTTCTTC. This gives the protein CATGTSGGADNEQFF.

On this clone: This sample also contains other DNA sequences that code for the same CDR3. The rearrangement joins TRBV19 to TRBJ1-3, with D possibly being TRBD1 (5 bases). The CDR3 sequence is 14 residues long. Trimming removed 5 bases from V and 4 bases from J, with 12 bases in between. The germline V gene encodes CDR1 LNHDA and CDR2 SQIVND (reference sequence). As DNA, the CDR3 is TGTGCCAGTAGTCCGAGGGGATACGGAAACACCATATATTTT. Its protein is CASSPRGYGNTIYF.

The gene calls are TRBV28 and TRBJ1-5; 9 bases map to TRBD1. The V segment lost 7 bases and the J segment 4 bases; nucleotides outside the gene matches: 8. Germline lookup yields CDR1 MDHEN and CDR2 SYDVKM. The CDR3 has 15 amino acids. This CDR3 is CASTSSGTGNQPQHF. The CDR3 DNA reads TGTGCCAGCACTAGCTCCGGGACAGGGAATCAGCCCCAGCATTTT. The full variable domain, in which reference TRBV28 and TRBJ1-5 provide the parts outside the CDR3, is DVKVTQSSRYLVKRTGEKVFLECVQDMDHENMFWYRQDPGLGLRLIYFSYDVKMKEKGDIPEGYSVSREKKERFSLILESASTNQTSMYLCASTSSGTGNQPQHFGDGTRLSIL.

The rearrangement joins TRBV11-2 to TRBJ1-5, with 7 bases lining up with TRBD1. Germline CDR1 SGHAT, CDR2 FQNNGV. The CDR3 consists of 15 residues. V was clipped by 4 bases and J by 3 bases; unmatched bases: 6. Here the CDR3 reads CASSSTGTVNQPQHF. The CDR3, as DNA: TGTGCCAGCAGCTCGACCGGGACAGTCAATCAGCCCCAGCATTTT.

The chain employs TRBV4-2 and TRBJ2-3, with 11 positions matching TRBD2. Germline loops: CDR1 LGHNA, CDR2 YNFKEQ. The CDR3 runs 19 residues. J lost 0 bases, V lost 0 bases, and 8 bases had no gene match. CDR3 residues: CASSQDSLAGGFSTDTQYF. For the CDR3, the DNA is TGTGCCAGCAGCCAAGATTCCCTAGCGGGGGGATTTAGCACAGATACGCAGTATTTT.

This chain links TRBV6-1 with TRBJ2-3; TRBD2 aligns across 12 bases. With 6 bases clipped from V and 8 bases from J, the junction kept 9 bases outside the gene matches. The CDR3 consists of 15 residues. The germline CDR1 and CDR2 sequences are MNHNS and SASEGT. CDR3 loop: CASSPTSGGHATQYF. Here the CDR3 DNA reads TGTGCCAGCAGCCCGACTAGCGGGGGCCACGCTACGCAGTATTTT.

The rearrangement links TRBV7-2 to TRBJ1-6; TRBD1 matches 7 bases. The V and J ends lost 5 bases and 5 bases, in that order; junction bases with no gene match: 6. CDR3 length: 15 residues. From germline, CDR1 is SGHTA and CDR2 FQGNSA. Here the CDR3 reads CASSVRQGHNSPLHF. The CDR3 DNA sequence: TGTGCCAGCAGCGTAAGACAGGGACATAATTCACCCCTCCACTTT.

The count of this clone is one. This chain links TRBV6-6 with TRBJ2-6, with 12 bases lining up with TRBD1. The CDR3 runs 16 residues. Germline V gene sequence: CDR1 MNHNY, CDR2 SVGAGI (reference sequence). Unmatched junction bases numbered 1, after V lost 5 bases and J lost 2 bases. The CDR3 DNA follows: TGTGCCAGCAGTCGGGACAGGGGGCCTGGGGCCAACGTCCTGACTTTC. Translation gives CASSRDRGPGANVLTF.

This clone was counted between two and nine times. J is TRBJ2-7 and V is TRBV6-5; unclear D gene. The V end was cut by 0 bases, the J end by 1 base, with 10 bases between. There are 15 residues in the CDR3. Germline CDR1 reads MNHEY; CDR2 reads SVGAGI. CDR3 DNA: TGTGCCAGCAGTTACTCGGGCAGGTTTTCCTACGAGCAGTACTTC. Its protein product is CASSYSGRFSYEQYF.

The CDR3 nucleotides read TGTGCCAGCAGTTACCCCGAGTCATCACCCCTCCACTTT. This translates into CASSYPESSPLHF. The chain uses TRBV6-5 and TRBJ1-6, with D hard to call. The germline V and J ends were trimmed by 2 bases and 10 bases, with 9 bases remaining between them. Germline assignment: CDR1 MNHEY and CDR2 SVGAGI. The CDR3 has 13 amino acids.

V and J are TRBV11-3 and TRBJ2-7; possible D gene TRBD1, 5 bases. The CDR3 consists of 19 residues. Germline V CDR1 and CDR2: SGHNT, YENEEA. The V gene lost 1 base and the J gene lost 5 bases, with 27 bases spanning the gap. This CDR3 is CASSLVSFQVRAGMDEQYF. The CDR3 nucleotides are TGTGCCAGCAGCTTAGTATCCTTTCAAGTAAGGGCAGGGATGGACGAGCAGTACTTC.

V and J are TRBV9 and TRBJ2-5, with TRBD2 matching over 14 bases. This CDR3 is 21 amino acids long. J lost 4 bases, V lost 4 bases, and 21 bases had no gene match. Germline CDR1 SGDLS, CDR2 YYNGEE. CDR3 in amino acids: CASSSGRNGTSGSWFRETQYF. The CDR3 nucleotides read TGTGCCAGCAGCTCAGGACGCAATGGGACTAGCGGGAGTTGGTTCCGAGAGACCCAGTACTTC.